Each of the 29 T cell receptor beta chains below was sequenced from the same sample in a study of cytomegalovirus exposure and HLA in healthy donors. PCR primers comprised 60 Vbeta and 13 Jbeta primers. Here immunoSEQ multiplex PCR was the method, and the copy in TCRdb shows in-frame clones only, minus some. The top ten hold about 6.3% of the sample, which has about 150,000 clones, over 80% seen once. Sequenced input: PBMCs. These receptors came from a male donor in good health and CMV-seropositive.

This sequence joins TRBV27 and TRBJ2-3; 13 positions agree with TRBD2. This CDR3 region has 16 residues. Looked up from germline, CDR1 is MNHEY and CDR2 is SMNVEV (reference sequence). Trimming took 5 bases from V and 5 from J; bases not matched to a gene: 7. This CDR3 is CASSGLAGDNGDTQYF. The CDR3 nucleotides are TGTGCCAGCAGTGGACTAGCGGGAGATAATGGAGATACGCAGTATTTT.

V usage is TRBV18 and J usage is TRBJ2-1; perhaps TRBD2 as D (6 bases). The CDR3 length is 15 residues. Germline CDR1 KGHSH, CDR2 LQKENI. The germline V and J ends were trimmed by 6 bases and 2 bases, with 14 bases remaining between them. CDR3 bases: TGTGCCAGCTCGTTGGTTAGCGGTACCTACAATGAGCAGTTCTTC. As protein: CASSLVSGTYNEQFF.

The chain employs TRBV27 and TRBJ1-5, with 11 bases matching TRBD1. Trimming took 2 bases from V and 4 from J; bases not matched to a gene: 1. Germline CDR1 MNHEY, CDR2 SMNVEV (reference sequence). The CDR3 totals 15 residues. The CDR3: CASSLGQGANQPQHF. The CDR3, as DNA: TGTGCCAGCAGTTTAGGACAGGGGGCGAATCAGCCCCAGCATTTT.

The chain has TRBV25-1 and TRBJ2-7; 9 bases agree with TRBD1. The trim removed 2 bases at V and 6 bases at J, leaving 11 bases unmatched. The CDR3 sequence is 16 residues long. CDR1 is MGHDK, CDR2 SYGVNS, per germline. In DNA form, the CDR3 reads TGTGCCAGCAGTGAACCCTTCGAACAGGGGGCGAGCGAGCAGTACTTC. This codes for CASSEPFEQGASEQYF.

This chain joins TRBV7-8 and TRBJ2-1, with D maybe TRBD1 (6 bases). Germline CDR1 is SGHVS and CDR2 is FQNEAQ. V lost 2 bases, J lost 4 bases, and 21 bases lay in between. CDR3 length: 18 amino acids. The CDR3 protein is CASSLSRDLGGRYNEQFF. The CDR3 DNA is TGTGCCAGCAGCTTATCCAGGGACCTAGGGGGTCGATACAATGAGCAGTTCTTC.

The J gene is TRBJ2-1, the V gene TRBV11-1, with TRBD1 identical over 9 bases. Germline CDR1 reads SGHAT; CDR2 reads FQDESV (reference sequence). V was pared by 6 bases and J by 3 bases, with 6 bases of the junction left unmatched. This CDR3 region has 15 residues. The DNA of the CDR3 is TGTGCCAGCAGAGCGGGACAGGGATACTACAATGAGCAGTTCTTC. Translation gives CASRAGQGYYNEQFF.

Worth noting for this clone: The junction shows a germline mismatch at one end, possibly a read error. The chain recombines TRBV11-2 with TRBJ1-1; the D gene is possibly TRBD1 (5 bases). The CDR3 consists of 15 residues. The germline gives CDR1 SGHAT, CDR2 FQNNGV. As DNA, the CDR3 is TGTGCCAGCAGCTTACTCCGGGGCGGGAACACTGGAGCTTTCTTT. It codes for CASSLLRGGNTGAFF.

This clone occurred once. The chain is built from TRBV6-6 and TRBJ2-7; 7 nucleotides match TRBD2. Trimming took 4 bases from V and 7 from J; bases not matched to a gene: 13. The germline gives CDR1 MNHNY, CDR2 SVGAGI (reference sequence). The CDR3 is made up of 15 amino acids. CDR3 residues: CASSSKGLRVEEQYF. The CDR3 DNA sequence: TGTGCCAGCAGTTCGAAGGGACTAAGAGTGGAAGAGCAGTACTTC.

This rearrangement joins TRBV5-4 to TRBJ1-6, with 7 bases fitting TRBD1. Germline CDR1 reads SGHNT; CDR2 reads YYREEE (reference sequence). The CDR3 has 13 residues. V gave up 4 bases and J gave up 10 bases; unmatched junction bases: 5. The CDR3 nucleotides are TGTGCCAGCAGCCGGGACAGCGAATCACCCCTCCACTTT. Translation gives CASSRDSESPLHF.

This chain uses TRBV7-4 with TRBJ2-7, with D maybe TRBD1 (5 bases). CDR3 length: 13 amino acids. Germline V gene sequence: CDR1 SGHVT, CDR2 SQSDAQ. Trimming left V 5 bases short and J 3 bases short, with 11 bases between. The CDR3 reads CASSPRQIYEQYF. DNA for the CDR3: TGTGCCAGCAGCCCCCGACAGATCTACGAGCAGTACTTC.

In this sample, this clone turned up once. The V gene is TRBV28, the J gene TRBJ2-3; D possibly corresponds to TRBD1 (6 bases). V was clipped by 3 bases and J by 8 bases, with 9 bases between them. This CDR3 region has 12 residues. From germline, CDR1 is MDHEN and CDR2 SYDVKM. The CDR3 protein is CASSFRGSTQYF. For the CDR3, the DNA is TGTGCCAGCAGTTTTAGGGGGAGTACGCAGTATTTT.

The chain has TRBV5-1 and TRBJ1-5; a weak D match, TRBD1 (5 bases). The CDR3 length is 14 residues. Trimming removed 0 bases at V and 6 bases at J, with 10 bases between. The V gene's germline CDR1 is SGHRS and CDR2 YFSETQ. As DNA, the CDR3 is TGCGCCAGCAGCTTGGAGGACACCTCTCAGCCCCAGCATTTT. Translating gives CASSLEDTSQPQHF.

This chain joins TRBV6-6 and TRBJ1-4; D possibly corresponds to TRBD1 (5 bases). The CDR3 sequence is 12 residues long. CDR1 and CDR2 (germline): MNHNY, SVGAGI (reference sequence). V gave up 7 bases and J gave up 5 bases, with 8 bases separating them. The CDR3 here is CASTRGNEKLFF. The CDR3 DNA sequence: TGTGCCAGCACTCGGGGGAATGAAAAACTGTTTTTT.

The chain carries TRBV14 and TRBJ1-4; 9 bases agree with TRBD1. Trimming took 0 bases from V and 5 from J; bases not matched to a gene: 7. The germline V gene encodes CDR1 SGHDN and CDR2 FVKESK. CDR3 length: 17 residues. CDR3 region: CASSQDTAGTGNEKLFF. The DNA for the CDR3 is TGTGCCAGCAGCCAAGATACGGCCGGGACAGGGAATGAAAAACTGTTTTTT.

The chain uses TRBV10-3 and TRBJ2-1, with 7 bases fitting TRBD2. Germline-derived CDR1 and CDR2 are ENHRY and SYGVKD. This CDR3 comprises 13 residues. Trimming at V came to 4 bases and at J to 7 bases, leaving 4 bases not matched to a gene. The CDR3 DNA reads TGTGCCATCAGTGGCCGGGAGGATAATGAGCAGTTCTTC. The encoded protein is CAISGREDNEQFF.

This clone has more than one count but fewer than ten. The rearrangement uses TRBV11-3 and TRBJ2-2; 12 nucleotides match TRBD2. Germline-derived CDR1 and CDR2 are SGHNT and YENEEA. This CDR3 is 15 amino acids long. J was trimmed by 4 bases and V by 4 bases; bases with no gene match: 1. The CDR3 region is CASSSGLAGTGELFF. CDR3 DNA: TGTGCCAGCAGCTCGGGACTAGCGGGCACCGGGGAGCTGTTTTTT. The full variable domain, with the rest looked up from reference TRBV11-3 and TRBJ2-2, is EAGVVQSPRYKIIEKKQPVAFWCNPISGHNTLYWYLQNLGQGPELLIRYENEEAVDDSQLPKDRFSAERLKGVDSTLKIQPAELGDSAVYLCASSSGLAGTGELFFGEGSRLTVL.

This clone was found a few times. The CDR3, as DNA: TGTGCCACCAGCAGAGCGAGGACTAGCGGGAATAGGGAGACCCAGTACTTC. As protein: CATSRARTSGNRETQYF. The rearrangement joins TRBV15 to TRBJ2-5; 12 nucleotides agree with TRBD2. This CDR3 comprises 17 residues. Trimming took 1 base from V and 5 from J; bases not matched to a gene: 8. Germline V lookup: CDR1 LNHNV, CDR2 YYDKDF (reference sequence).

This chain joins TRBV28 and TRBJ2-1; TRBD2 matches 11 bases. Germline values: CDR1 MDHEN, CDR2 SYDVKM. The CDR3 is made up of 16 amino acids. J lost 5 bases, V lost 3 bases, and 6 bases had no gene match. In DNA, the CDR3 is TGTGCCAGCAGTTTCCTGCTAGCGGGGGGAAACAATGAGCAGTTCTTC. Protein product: CASSFLLAGGNNEQFF.

The genes are TRBV5-1 and TRBJ2-7; D might be TRBD2 (6 bases). Germline V gene data show CDR1 as SGHRS and CDR2 as YFSETQ. This CDR3 is 15 amino acids long. The ends were cut back, 4 bases at V and 6 bases at J, with 20 bases in the middle. The CDR3 loop is CASSPLSGEYGEQYF. Here the CDR3 DNA reads TGCGCCAGCAGCCCGCTCTCGGGGGAGTACGGCGAGCAGTACTTC.

The chain combines TRBV27 with TRBJ1-6; TRBD1 might be the D (6 bases). Looked up from germline, CDR1 is MNHEY and CDR2 is SMNVEV (reference sequence). The CDR3 loop spans 15 amino acids. V lost 5 bases and J lost 2, with 10 bases in between. CDR3 nucleotide sequence: TGTGCCAGCAGTCAACACAGGGCCTATAATTCACCCCTCCACTTT. This sequence encodes CASSQHRAYNSPLHF.

V gene TRBV19 combines with J gene TRBJ2-1; possibly TRBD1 for D (5 bases). Germline V gives CDR1 LNHDA, CDR2 SQIVND (reference sequence). The CDR3 sequence is 16 residues long. V lost 3 bases to trimming and J lost 8 bases, with 20 bases between them. As DNA, the CDR3 is TGTGCCAGTAGTATCCAGGGTAGATATGTAGTCCATGAGCAGTTCTTC. This translates into CASSIQGRYVVHEQFF. Full variable domain (rest looked up from reference TRBV19 and TRBJ2-1): DGGITQSPKYLFRKEGQNVTLSCEQNLNHDAMYWYRQDPGQGLRLIYYSQIVNDFQKGDIAEGYSVSREKKESFPLTVTSAQKNPTAFYLCASSIQGRYVVHEQFFGPGTRLTVL.

The V and J genes are TRBV11-2 and TRBJ2-7; 7 bases map to TRBD1. Germline V gives CDR1 SGHAT, CDR2 FQNNGV. The CDR3 extends over 13 amino acids. Unmatched junction bases numbered 3, after V lost 5 bases and J lost 2 bases. CDR3 sequence: CASSTDRAYEQYF. The CDR3 nucleotides read TGTGCCAGCAGCACCGACAGGGCCTACGAGCAGTACTTC.

The chain couples TRBV5-8 to TRBJ1-4, with D perhaps TRBD1 (5 bases). The germline V gene encodes CDR1 SGHTS and CDR2 YDEGEE. Trimming removed 3 bases from V and 12 bases from J, with 12 bases in between. The CDR3 has 12 residues. The CDR3 protein is CASSSVWGELFF. CDR3 nucleotide sequence: TGTGCCAGCAGCTCTGTTTGGGGCGAACTGTTTTTT.

The chain uses TRBV29-1 and TRBJ2-7, with D perhaps matching TRBD2 (7 bases). Trimming took off 4 bases at V and 0 bases at J, with 13 bases between the two ends. The CDR3 totals 14 residues. Germline V lookup: CDR1 SQVTM, CDR2 ANQGSEA. The CDR3 sequence: CSVGGGAGSYEQYF. The CDR3 coding sequence is TGCAGCGTTGGTGGGGGGGCCGGCTCCTACGAGCAGTACTTC.

The gene calls are TRBV19 and TRBJ2-1; D perhaps matches TRBD1 (6 bases). The CDR3 sequence is 13 residues long. Trimming left V 4 bases short and J 2 bases short, with 6 bases between. Germline V gives CDR1 LNHDA, CDR2 SQIVND (reference sequence). CDR3 loop: CASSRTAYNEQFF. DNA for the CDR3: TGTGCCAGTAGTAGGACAGCCTACAATGAGCAGTTCTTC.

This clone was seen a handful of times. The gene calls are TRBV7-9 and TRBJ1-2; D ambiguous. CDR3 length equals 14 residues. V was shortened by 5 bases and J by 4 bases, with 14 bases between the two germline ends. Germline CDR1 SEHNR, CDR2 FQNEAQ (reference sequence). DNA of the CDR3: TGTGCCAGCAGCGAACTAAAGCCTGGCTATGGCTACACCTTC. It translates to CASSELKPGYGYTF.

The V call is TRBV5-4, the J call TRBJ2-3; D is perhaps TRBD1 (6 bases). Looked up from germline, CDR1 is SGHNT and CDR2 is YYREEE (reference sequence). CDR3 length: 16 residues. V was pared by 4 bases and J by 3 bases, with 18 bases between. This chain's CDR3 is CASSEGVGHRTDTQYF. CDR3 DNA sequence: TGTGCCAGCAGCGAGGGGGTGGGACACAGAACAGATACGCAGTATTTT.

The chain combines TRBV7-9 with TRBJ2-5, with TRBD2 as a possible D gene (5 bases). Germline lookup yields CDR1 SEHNR and CDR2 FQNEAQ (reference sequence). This CDR3 region has 13 residues. Trimming removed 3 bases at V and 4 bases at J, with 9 bases between. CDR3 loop: CASSFTSLETQYF. The CDR3 DNA reads as TGTGCCAGCAGCTTCACTAGTTTAGAGACCCAGTACTTC.

This chain links TRBV6-1 with TRBJ2-2; 7 bases fit TRBD1. Germline CDR1 is MNHNS and CDR2 is SASEGT. The CDR3 totals 13 residues. V shed 0 bases and J 10 bases; nucleotides not matched to a gene: 2. CDR3 DNA: TGTGCCAGCAGTGAAGCGGACAGGCTGGAGCTGTTTTTT. Translated: CASSEADRLELFF.